Presented here are 18 T cell receptor beta chains from one specimen sequenced in a study of blood T cell repertoires in COVID-19. Using immunoSEQ multiplex PCR, the repertoire was profiled, and TCRdb retains in-frame clones only, with some absent. This sample has some 22,000 clones, with just over 85% found just once. Sequenced sample: peripheral blood. Every receptor here comes from an older man in a cohort sampled during active COVID-19.

This chain connects TRBV10-1 to TRBJ2-7; 9 bases line up with TRBD1. The CDR3 extends over 14 amino acids. Germline CDR1 WNHNN, CDR2 SYGVQD (reference sequence). The V segment lost 3 bases and the J segment 5 bases; nucleotides outside the gene matches: 5. The CDR3 nucleotides are TGCGCCAGCAGTGAAAGGACAGGGGCCCACGAGCAGTACTTC. It encodes CASSERTGAHEQYF.

The chain has TRBV7-2 and TRBJ2-5, with TRBD2 identical over 15 bases. Unmatched junction bases numbered 11, after V lost 4 bases and J lost 5 bases. Germline V lookup: CDR1 SGHTA, CDR2 FQGNSA. The CDR3 has 18 amino acids. The CDR3 sequence: CASSSKPGLAGGWETQYF. CDR3 coding DNA: TGTGCCAGCAGCTCGAAACCGGGACTAGCGGGAGGATGGGAGACCCAGTACTTC.

The chain recombines TRBV7-9 with TRBJ1-6; D unresolved. Trimming cost V 0 bases and J 6 bases, with 6 bases left between them. The CDR3 runs to 14 residues. Germline V gene data show CDR1 as SEHNR and CDR2 as FQNEAQ (reference sequence). The CDR3 reads CASSLAGSNSPLHF. The CDR3 nucleotides read TGTGCCAGCAGCTTAGCAGGGAGTAATTCACCCCTCCACTTT.

V and J are TRBV4-3 and TRBJ1-5; the match to TRBD1 covers 8 bases. Germline CDR1 reads LGHNA; CDR2 reads YSLEER. Trimming removed 0 bases from V and 0 bases from J; junction bases left unmatched: 10. CDR3 length: 19 amino acids. CDR3 coding DNA: TGCGCCAGCAGCCAAGATCTTGGACAGGGACCTACTAGCAATCAGCCCCAGCATTTT. Protein: CASSQDLGQGPTSNQPQHF.

The chain recombines TRBV10-3 with TRBJ2-1, with 14 bases identical to TRBD2. Germline loops: CDR1 ENHRY, CDR2 SYGVKD. J lost 9 bases, V lost 7 bases, and 2 bases had no gene match. The CDR3 runs to 13 residues. The CDR3 DNA reads as TGTGCCATCACTGGGACTAGCGGGAGTGAGCAGTTCTTC. The encoded protein is CAITGTSGSEQFF.

The genes are TRBV4-1 and TRBJ2-3; a weak D match, TRBD2 (6 bases). The CDR3 spans 15 residues. Trimming took 3 bases from V and 2 from J, leaving 12 bases between them. Germline-derived CDR1 and CDR2 are MGHRA and YSYEKL. This CDR3 reads CASSHPAGDTDTQYF. CDR3 sequence (DNA): TGCGCCAGCAGCCACCCAGCGGGCGACACAGATACGCAGTATTTT.

The chain carries TRBV6-6 and TRBJ1-2, with D possibly being TRBD1 (6 bases). CDR1 MNHNY and CDR2 SVGAGI come from the germline V gene (reference sequence). The CDR3 sequence is 11 residues long. V lost 6 bases and J 7 bases, leaving 9 bases between the germline ends. The CDR3 DNA is TGTGCCAGCAGCCCAGGGGCTGGCTACACCTTC. Translating it yields CASSPGAGYTF.

V gene TRBV18 combines with J gene TRBJ2-3, with TRBD2 identical over 10 bases. Germline loops: CDR1 KGHSH, CDR2 LQKENI. The trim removed 4 bases at V and 2 bases at J, leaving 9 bases unmatched. The CDR3 is 17 residues long. The CDR3: CASSRSAGGLVTDTQYF. The CDR3 bases are TGTGCCAGCTCACGTTCAGCGGGAGGGCTGGTCACAGATACGCAGTATTTT.

This rearrangement joins TRBV28 to TRBJ2-1, with 13 bases fitting TRBD2. CDR3 length equals 15 residues. Germline loops: CDR1 MDHEN, CDR2 SYDVKM. With 6 bases clipped from V and 5 bases from J, the junction kept 4 bases outside the gene matches. As DNA, the CDR3 is TGTGCCAGCAGGTCAGGGACTAGCGGGAACAATGAGCAGTTCTTC. Amino acids: CASRSGTSGNNEQFF. The variable domain in full, completed from reference TRBV28 and TRBJ2-1, reads DVKVTQSSRYLVKRTGEKVFLECVQDMDHENMFWYRQDPGLGLRLIYFSYDVKMKEKGDIPEGYSVSREKKERFSLILESASTNQTSMYLCASRSGTSGNNEQFFGPGTRLTVL.

The chain couples TRBV3-1 (or the pseudogene TRBV3-2) to TRBJ1-3; 7 bases line up with TRBD1. Germline V CDR1 and CDR2: LGHDT, YNNKEL (reference sequence). This CDR3 region has 17 residues. Trimming removed 1 base from V and 0 bases from J; junction bases left unmatched: 6. The DNA of the CDR3 is TGTGCCAGCAGCCAAGGCTGGGACAGCTACTCTGGAAACACCATATATTTT. Translating it yields CASSQGWDSYSGNTIYF.

This chain connects TRBV19 to TRBJ1-4; D gene uncertain. The CDR3 consists of 15 residues. The V end lost 2 bases, the J end lost 13 bases, and 20 bases lay between the germline ends. Germline V gives CDR1 LNHDA, CDR2 SQIVND (reference sequence). The CDR3 bases are TGTGCCAGTAGTATACTGACGACTCGCACTCGGGGACTGTTTTTT. Translation gives CASSILTTRTRGLFF.

V and J are TRBV6-5 and TRBJ2-7; no reliable D call. The CDR3 covers 11 residues. Trimming took off 6 bases at V and 3 bases at J, with 6 bases between the two ends. Germline-derived CDR1 and CDR2 are MNHEY and SVGAGI. The CDR3 coding sequence is TGTGCCAGCAGCCGTAACTACGAGCAGTACTTC. Protein sequence: CASSRNYEQYF.

The chain uses TRBV30 and TRBJ1-1; tentative D call: TRBD1 (6 bases). This CDR3 is built from 15 residues. Germline CDR1 GTSNPN, CDR2 SVGIG (reference sequence). Trimming removed 0 bases from V and 4 bases from J, with 15 bases in between. In DNA form, the CDR3 reads TGTGCCTGGAGTGTAAGTGCAGGGGTCCGCACTGAAGCTTTCTTT. Its translation: CAWSVSAGVRTEAFF.

The CDR3 DNA reads TGTGCCAGCAGCCTCGGACAGGGGGCTGGACAGCCCCAGCATTTT. This translates into CASSLGQGAGQPQHF. The chain carries TRBV11-2 and TRBJ1-5; 11 nucleotides match TRBD1. The CDR3 consists of 15 residues. Germline lookup yields CDR1 SGHAT and CDR2 FQNNGV. V lost 5 bases to trimming and J lost 7 bases; unmatched junction nucleotides: 7.

This sequence joins TRBV11-2 and TRBJ2-3; perhaps TRBD2 as D (5 bases). The CDR3 contains 15 residues. From germline, CDR1 is SGHAT and CDR2 FQNNGV. The V and J ends lost 1 base and 6 bases respectively, with 14 bases between them. The CDR3 is CASSLGQYSADTQYF. The CDR3, as DNA: TGTGCCAGCAGCTTAGGCCAATATAGCGCGGATACGCAGTATTTT.

This chain uses TRBV5-5 with TRBJ1-5; the D gene is possibly TRBD1 (5 bases). This CDR3 is 18 amino acids long. Deletions cut 0 bases from V and 4 bases from J, with 20 bases between. Per germline, CDR1 SGHKS and CDR2 YYEKEE (reference sequence). Here the CDR3 reads CASSLAGGRGTKNQPQHF. Written as DNA, the CDR3 is TGTGCCAGCAGCTTGGCCGGTGGAAGAGGGACTAAGAATCAGCCCCAGCATTTT.

V usage is TRBV6-2 or TRBV6-3 and J usage is TRBJ2-2; 7 nucleotides match TRBD2. The CDR3 extends over 19 amino acids. V dropped 6 bases and J dropped 4; count of bases not matched to a gene: 20. CDR1 MNHEY and CDR2 SVGEGT come from the germline V gene. The CDR3 is CASSKHVDRGSPGTGELFF. Written as DNA, the CDR3 is TGTGCCAGCAGCAAACATGTTGACCGCGGGAGCCCGGGCACCGGGGAGCTGTTTTTT.

The chain recombines TRBV7-6 with TRBJ2-2; no reliable D call. Germline CDR1 SGHVS, CDR2 FNYEAQ. V lost 5 bases and J 1 base, leaving 8 bases between the germline ends. This CDR3 has 14 amino acids. CDR3 amino acids: CASSPSRNTGELFF. The CDR3 DNA reads TGTGCCAGCAGCCCGAGTAGGAACACCGGGGAGCTGTTTTTT. The variable domain in full, completed from reference TRBV7-6 and TRBJ2-2, reads GAGVSQSPRYKVTKRGQDVALRCDPISGHVSLYWYRQALGQGPEFLTYFNYEAQQDKSGLPNDRFSAERPEGSISTLTIQRTEQRDSAMYRCASSPSRNTGELFFGEGSRLTVL.